The next 16 T cell receptor beta chains were all read from a single sample in a study of cytomegalovirus exposure and HLA in healthy donors. With 60 Vbeta and 13 Jbeta primers, the PCR was carried out. The method was immunoSEQ multiplex PCR; TCRdb's version includes in-frame clones alone and lacks a portion of them. The sample lists more than 140,000 clones; 55% to 70% were seen once. The sample was PBMCs. The source of these receptors is a woman aged 30 to 39 in good health and CMV-seropositive.

The rearrangement uses TRBV6-5 and TRBJ1-5; D ambiguous. From germline, CDR1 is MNHEY and CDR2 SVGAGI. Trimming pared 0 bases from V and 5 bases from J, leaving 11 bases between. The CDR3 is 15 residues long. The CDR3 loop reads CASSYSTADHQPQHF. The CDR3 coding sequence is TGTGCCAGCAGTTACTCGACTGCCGACCATCAGCCCCAGCATTTT.

A few counts support this clone. This rearrangement joins TRBV6-6 to TRBJ2-3; possibly TRBD2 for D (5 bases). The germline V and J ends were trimmed by 8 bases and 7 bases, with 10 bases remaining between them. Germline V gene data show CDR1 as MNHNY and CDR2 as SVGAGI (reference sequence). The CDR3 covers 11 residues. DNA of the CDR3: TGTGCCAGCGGGGAGACTAATACGCAGTATTTT. As protein: CASGETNTQYF.

The chain is built from TRBV2 and TRBJ2-5, with 7 nucleotides matching TRBD1. The better agreement between TRBJ2-7 and the DNA end casts doubt on the J call. The CDR3 is 12 amino acids. Germline assignment: CDR1 SNHLY and CDR2 FYNNEI. The CDR3 loop is CASDSGGYEQYF. The CDR3 region has the DNA TGTGCCAGCGACTCAGGGGGATACGAGCAGTACTTC.

The chain combines TRBV5-6 with TRBJ1-1, with TRBD1 identical over 7 bases. CDR3 length: 14 amino acids. V dropped 3 bases and J dropped 5; count of bases not matched to a gene: 7. Germline V gives CDR1 SGHDT, CDR2 YYEEEE. CDR3 protein: CASSSQGEETEAFF. The DNA for the CDR3 is TGTGCCAGCAGCTCGCAGGGGGAGGAAACTGAAGCTTTCTTT.

The sample holds one count of this clone. This chain connects TRBV6-1 to TRBJ2-7; D gene unclear. V was cut by 3 bases and J by 0 bases, with 12 bases left in between. This CDR3 is built from 15 residues. Germline CDR1 MNHNS, CDR2 SASEGT. The CDR3 DNA reads as TGTGCCAGCAGTGAGTGGTCAGCGATCTCCTACGAGCAGTACTTC. Translating it yields CASSEWSAISYEQYF.

The chain employs TRBV6-1 and TRBJ1-1, with D possibly TRBD1 on 5 matching bases. Germline V gene data show CDR1 as MNHNS and CDR2 as SASEGT. The CDR3 has 15 amino acids. V was cut by 6 bases and J by 0 bases, with 14 bases left in between. CDR3 protein: CASRIVIGVNTEAFF. The CDR3 region has the DNA TGTGCCAGCAGGATTGTCATAGGGGTGAACACTGAAGCTTTCTTT.

The J gene is TRBJ2-1, the V gene TRBV6-5; TRBD2 matches 10 bases. The CDR3 has 16 amino acids. Looked up from germline, CDR1 is MNHEY and CDR2 is SVGAGI. Trimming removed 2 bases from V and 8 bases from J; junction bases left unmatched: 9. In nucleotides, the CDR3 is TGTGCCAGCAGTTACGAGGTAGCGGGAGGACTGGATGAGCAGTTCTTC. Protein sequence: CASSYEVAGGLDEQFF.

Regarding this clone: Different DNA sequences within this sample yield the same CDR3. The chain is built from TRBV6-4 and TRBJ2-5; D is possibly TRBD1 (5 bases). Trimming left V 4 bases short and J 4 bases short, with 10 bases between. This CDR3 has 13 residues. Germline V gene data show CDR1 as MRHNA and CDR2 as SNTAGT. CDR3 amino acids: CASSVRVGETQYF. The CDR3 region has the DNA TGTGCCAGCAGTGTCAGGGTTGGAGAGACCCAGTACTTC.

Turning to this clone: Other DNA sequences in this sample translate to the same CDR3. V gene TRBV5-1 combines with J gene TRBJ2-5, with TRBD2 matching 7 bases. The DNA end is a closer match to TRBJ2-7, so the J assignment may be wrong. Germline CDR1 SGHRS, CDR2 YFSETQ. CDR3 length: 15 amino acids. The CDR3 sequence is CASSLVASGDYEQYF. The CDR3 DNA sequence: TGCGCCAGCAGCTTGGTGGCTAGCGGTGACTACGAGCAGTACTTC.

The chain is built from TRBV11-1 and TRBJ2-2, with D possibly TRBD2 on 5 matching bases. The CDR3 covers 17 residues. The V end was cut by 5 bases, the J end by 6 bases, with 22 bases between. Germline V lookup: CDR1 SGHAT, CDR2 FQDESV (reference sequence). CDR3 DNA: TGTGCCAGCAGCCCGACCCGCCGGCTGCTAGCCGCCGGGGAGCTGTTTTTT. Its protein product is CASSPTRRLLAAGELFF.

The chain links TRBV5-6 to TRBJ1-6, with D unclear. V dropped 0 bases and J dropped 10 bases, with 11 bases sitting between them. Germline CDR1 reads SGHDT; CDR2 reads YYEEEE. The CDR3 covers 14 residues. This CDR3 reads CASSLGQRGSPLHF. DNA of the CDR3: TGTGCCAGCAGCTTGGGACAACGTGGGTCACCCCTCCACTTT.

This clone was seen more than once but under ten times. CDR3: CASGLAGGLYEQYF. CDR3 sequence (DNA): TGTGCCAGCGGTCTAGCGGGAGGGCTCTACGAGCAGTACTTC. The chain is built from TRBV5-4 and TRBJ2-5; 12 bases map to TRBD2. The J call may be incorrect, as the DNA end agrees better with TRBJ2-7. Germline CDR1 SGHNT, CDR2 YYREEE (reference sequence). CDR3 length: 14 amino acids.

The chain uses TRBV5-1 and TRBJ1-1; D is undetermined. The CDR3 contains 14 residues. V was cut by 4 bases and J by 10 bases, with 20 bases left in between. Germline values: CDR1 SGHRS, CDR2 YFSETQ. The CDR3 DNA reads as TGCGCCAGCAGCGAGAGCCGCGGAATCGACCGAGCTTTCTTT. As protein: CASSESRGIDRAFF.

V and J are TRBV6-1 and TRBJ2-7; 7 bases map to TRBD2. V gave up 6 bases and J gave up 6 bases; unmatched junction bases: 8. Germline V lookup: CDR1 MNHNS, CDR2 SASEGT. The CDR3 is made up of 13 amino acids. For the CDR3, the DNA is TGTGCCAGCAGGGTGGCGGGAGATGGCGAGCAGTACTTC. Translation gives CASRVAGDGEQYF.

The rearrangement uses TRBV7-2 and TRBJ2-7; D is possibly TRBD2 (7 bases). From germline, CDR1 is SGHTA and CDR2 FQGNSA. V was pared by 3 bases and J by 2 bases, with 20 bases between. This CDR3 is built from 17 residues. In DNA form, the CDR3 reads TGTGCCAGCAGCTTGGGCCCTCGAGGGGGGGAGGCCTACGAGCAGTACTTC. It translates to CASSLGPRGGEAYEQYF.

The chain combines TRBV10-3 with TRBJ2-7; D gene uncertain. CDR3 length equals 11 residues. Germline assignment: CDR1 ENHRY and CDR2 SYGVKD. With 7 bases removed from V and 2 bases from J, the gap between germline ends came to 6 bases. As DNA, the CDR3 is TGTGCCATCAAAACTCCCTACGAGCAGTACTTC. Translated, it gives CAIKTPYEQYF.